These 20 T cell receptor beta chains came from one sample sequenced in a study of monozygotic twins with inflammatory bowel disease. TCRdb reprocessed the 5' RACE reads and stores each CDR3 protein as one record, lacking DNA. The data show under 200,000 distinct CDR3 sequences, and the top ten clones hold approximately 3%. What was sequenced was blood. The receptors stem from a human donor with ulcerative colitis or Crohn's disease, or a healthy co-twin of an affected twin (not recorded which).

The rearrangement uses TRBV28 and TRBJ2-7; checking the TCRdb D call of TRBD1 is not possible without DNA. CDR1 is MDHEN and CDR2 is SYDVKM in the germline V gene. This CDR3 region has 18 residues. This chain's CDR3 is CASSLDLAGQGSSYEQYF. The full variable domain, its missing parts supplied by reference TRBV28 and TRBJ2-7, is DVKVTQSSRYLVKRTGEKVFLECVQDMDHENMFWYRQDPGLGLRLIYFSYDVKMKEKGDIPEGYSVSREKKERFSLILESASTNQTSMYLCASSLDLAGQGSSYEQYFGPGTRLTVT.

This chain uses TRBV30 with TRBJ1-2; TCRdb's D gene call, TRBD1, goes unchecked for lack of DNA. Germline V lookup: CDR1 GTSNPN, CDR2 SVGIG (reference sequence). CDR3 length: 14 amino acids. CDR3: CAWSPGGGNYGYTF.

The CDR3 region is CASSQGQGMADTQYF. The chain has TRBV19 and TRBJ2-3; TCRdb returns TRBD1, unconfirmable since there is no DNA. The CDR3 spans 15 residues. Germline lookup yields CDR1 LNHDA and CDR2 SQIVND (reference sequence). Variable domain in full (rest from reference TRBV19 and TRBJ2-3): DGGITQSPKYLFRKEGQNVTLSCEQNLNHDAMYWYRQDPGQGLRLIYYSQIVNDFQKGDIAEGYSVSREKKESFPLTVTSAQKNPTAFYLCASSQGQGMADTQYFGPGTRLTVL.

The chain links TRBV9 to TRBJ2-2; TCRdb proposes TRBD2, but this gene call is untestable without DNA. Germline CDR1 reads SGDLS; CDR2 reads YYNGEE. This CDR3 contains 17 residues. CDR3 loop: CASSVVTSGRAGGELFF.

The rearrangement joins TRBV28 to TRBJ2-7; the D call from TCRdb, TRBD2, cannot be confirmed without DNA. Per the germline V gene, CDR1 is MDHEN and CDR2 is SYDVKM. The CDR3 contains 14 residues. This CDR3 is CASRSSGRAYEQYF.

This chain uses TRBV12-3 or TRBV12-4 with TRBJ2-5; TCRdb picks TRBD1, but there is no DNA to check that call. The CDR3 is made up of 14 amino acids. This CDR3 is CASSLGATWETQYF.

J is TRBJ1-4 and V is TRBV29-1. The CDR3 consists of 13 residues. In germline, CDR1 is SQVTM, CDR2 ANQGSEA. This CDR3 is CSVEGVASEKLFF.

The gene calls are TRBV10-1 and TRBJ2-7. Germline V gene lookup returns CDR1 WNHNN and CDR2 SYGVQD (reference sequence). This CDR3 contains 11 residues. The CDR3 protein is CASPREGEQYF.

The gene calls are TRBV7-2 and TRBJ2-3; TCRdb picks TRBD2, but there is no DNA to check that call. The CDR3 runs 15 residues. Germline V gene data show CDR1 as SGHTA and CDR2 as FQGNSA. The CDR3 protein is CASSLISGSSDTQYF.

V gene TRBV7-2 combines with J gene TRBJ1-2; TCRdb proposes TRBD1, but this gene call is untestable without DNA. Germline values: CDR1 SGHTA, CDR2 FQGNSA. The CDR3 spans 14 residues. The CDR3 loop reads CASSRPGHNYGYTF.

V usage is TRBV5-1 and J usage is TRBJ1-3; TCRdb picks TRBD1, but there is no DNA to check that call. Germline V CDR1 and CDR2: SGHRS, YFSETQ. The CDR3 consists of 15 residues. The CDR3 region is CASSEGRFSGNTIYF.

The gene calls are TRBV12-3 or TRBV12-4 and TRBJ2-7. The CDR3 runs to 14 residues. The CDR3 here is CASSFGGASYEQYF.

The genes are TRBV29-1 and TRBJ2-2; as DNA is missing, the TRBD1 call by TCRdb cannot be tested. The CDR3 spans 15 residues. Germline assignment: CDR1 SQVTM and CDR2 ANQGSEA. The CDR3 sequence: CSARSGRGGYGELFF.

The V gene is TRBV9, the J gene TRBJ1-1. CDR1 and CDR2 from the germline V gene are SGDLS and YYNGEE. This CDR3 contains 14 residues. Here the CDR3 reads CASSVVAGIGEAFF.

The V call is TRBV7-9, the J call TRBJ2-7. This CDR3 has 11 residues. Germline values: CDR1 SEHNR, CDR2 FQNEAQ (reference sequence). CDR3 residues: CASSWDYEQYF.

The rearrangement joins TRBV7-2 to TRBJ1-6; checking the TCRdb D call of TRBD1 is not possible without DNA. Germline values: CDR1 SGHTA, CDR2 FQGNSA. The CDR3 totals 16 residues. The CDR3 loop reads CASSPWTGMGNSPLHF.

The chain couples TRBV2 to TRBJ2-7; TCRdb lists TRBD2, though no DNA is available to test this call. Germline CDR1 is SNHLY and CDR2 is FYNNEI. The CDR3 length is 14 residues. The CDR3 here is CASSVSGPTYEQYF.

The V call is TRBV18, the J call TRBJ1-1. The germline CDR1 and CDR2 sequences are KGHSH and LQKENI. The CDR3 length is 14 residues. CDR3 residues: CASSPLPGNTEAFF.

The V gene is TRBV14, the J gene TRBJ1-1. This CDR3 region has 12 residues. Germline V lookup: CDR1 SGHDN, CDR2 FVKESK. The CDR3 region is CASSHAGTEAFF.

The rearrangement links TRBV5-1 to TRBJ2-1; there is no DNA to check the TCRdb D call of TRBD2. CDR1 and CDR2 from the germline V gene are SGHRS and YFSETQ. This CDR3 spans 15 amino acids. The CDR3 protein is CASSLSLAGINEQFF.